The 18 T cell receptor beta chains below were found in one sample sequenced in a study of T-cell reconstitution after alpha-beta-depleted transplantation in children (dated by TCRdb to the mid-2010s). Preparation of the library involved PCR. TCRdb records Illumina HiSeq 2500 as the sequencer. TCR library preparation used molecular barcoding, with unique molecular identifiers applied to normalize quantification of the TCRbeta repertoire. TCRdb trimmed public reads at Q25 via fastp, called clones via MiXCR and kept in-frame beta chains. Merged by CDR3 protein, the rows form single entries marked with the most common genes and DNA. Present in this sample are about 540,000 distinct CDR3 sequences, 15% to 20% of which were seen just once. 3.3% of the sample is taken by the ten largest. This specimen consisted of PBMCs from the stem cell graft donor, obtained from the stem cell graft. These receptors all come from a human donor who donated a stem cell graft to a child with acute lymphoblastic leukemia.

The chain links TRBV5-1 to TRBJ1-2; TRBD1 might be the D (5 bases). The CDR3 extends over 15 amino acids. Trimming stripped 0 bases from V and 6 bases from J, with 15 bases between. The germline CDR1 and CDR2 sequences are SGHRS and YFSETQ. The CDR3 here is CASSLEAVGRHGYTF. The CDR3 DNA is TGCGCCAGCAGCTTGGAGGCGGTGGGGCGCCATGGCTACACCTTC.

The genes are TRBV30 and TRBJ2-5; tentative D call: TRBD2 (5 bases). CDR1 and CDR2 (germline): GTSNPN, SVGIG (reference sequence). The CDR3 runs to 15 residues. With 0 bases removed from V and 0 bases from J, the gap between germline ends came to 11 bases. The CDR3 loop is CAWSVGWEYQETQYF. Here the CDR3 DNA reads TGTGCCTGGAGTGTAGGGTGGGAGTACCAAGAGACCCAGTACTTC.

This clonotype was seen a few times. V is TRBV5-1 and J is TRBJ1-1; D not certain. CDR1 is SGHRS, CDR2 YFSETQ, per germline. The CDR3 totals 17 residues. V was trimmed by 4 bases and J by 0 bases, leaving 19 bases between them. The CDR3 bases are TGCGCCAGCAGCCCGCGAGCTGGGCGGGGAATGAACACTGAAGCTTTCTTT. Amino acid sequence: CASSPRAGRGMNTEAFF.

There are a few counts of this clonotype. The chain employs TRBV5-1 and TRBJ2-7; D tentatively reads TRBD1 or TRBD2 (5 bases each). Germline V gives CDR1 SGHRS, CDR2 YFSETQ. Trimming removed 0 bases from V and 2 bases from J, with 15 bases in between. This CDR3 comprises 16 residues. The CDR3 bases are TGCGCCAGCAGCTTGGCGAGAGGGCAGGGCCCCTACGAGCAGTACTTC. It yields the protein CASSLARGQGPYEQYF.

Only a few counts were recorded for this clonotype. The chain employs TRBV20-1 and TRBJ1-1; 11 nucleotides line up with TRBD1. The CDR3 contains 13 residues. The germline gives CDR1 DFQATT, CDR2 SNEGSKA (reference sequence). After removal of 5 bases from V and 6 bases from J, the junction contained 5 bases not matched to a gene. The CDR3, as DNA: TGCAGTGCTCCGGGACAGGGGGGCGCTGAAGCTTTCTTT. It specifies CSAPGQGGAEAFF.

This clonotype has just a few counts. This chain joins TRBV4-1 and TRBJ1-2; D remains unclear. V lost 4 bases, J lost 4 bases, and 13 bases lay in between. CDR1 MGHRA and CDR2 YSYEKL come from the germline V gene. CDR3 length equals 14 residues. The CDR3 sequence is CASSPPRAGYGYTF. The CDR3 coding sequence is TGCGCCAGCAGCCCACCTCGGGCGGGCTATGGCTACACCTTC.

A few counts support this clonotype. The chain has TRBV7-7 and TRBJ2-5; D remains unclear. The CDR3 runs to 14 residues. V lost 3 bases, J lost 4 bases, and 12 bases lay in between. Germline CDR1 and CDR2: SSHAT and FNYEAQ (reference sequence). CDR3 coding DNA: TGTGCCAGCAGCTTTCCCGCGGCCGGAGAGACCCAGTACTTC. This encodes CASSFPAAGETQYF.

This chain links TRBV19 with TRBJ1-1, with 7 bases lining up with TRBD1. Germline loops: CDR1 LNHDA, CDR2 SQIVND (reference sequence). V dropped 3 bases and J dropped 4; count of bases not matched to a gene: 8. The CDR3 covers 15 residues. CDR3: CASSIRGGIFTEAFF. The DNA for the CDR3 is TGTGCCAGTAGTATTCGAGGGGGCATTTTCACTGAAGCTTTCTTT.

The chain joins TRBV30 to TRBJ2-5, with unresolved D. This CDR3 has 12 residues. Germline CDR1 reads GTSNPN; CDR2 reads SVGIG (reference sequence). V lost 0 bases and J 6 bases, leaving 8 bases between the germline ends. The CDR3 DNA sequence: TGTGCCTGGAGTGTCGGCGGAAAGACCCAGTACTTC. This translates into CAWSVGGKTQYF.

V is TRBV15 and J is TRBJ1-1, with D possibly matching TRBD1 (5 bases). Germline assignment: CDR1 LNHNV and CDR2 YYDKDF (reference sequence). Trimming removed 0 bases at V and 0 bases at J, with 11 bases between. This CDR3 is built from 16 residues. The CDR3 sequence is CATSREGGSLNTEAFF. In DNA form, the CDR3 reads TGTGCCACCAGCAGAGAGGGGGGGTCTTTGAACACTGAAGCTTTCTTT.

The V gene is TRBV19, the J gene TRBJ1-1, with D unclear. Germline loops: CDR1 LNHDA, CDR2 SQIVND (reference sequence). This CDR3 contains 11 residues. The V end lost 5 bases, the J end lost 4 bases, and 5 bases lay between the germline ends. CDR3 coding DNA: TGTGCCAGTAGTGCTAGCACTGAAGCTTTCTTT. It codes for CASSASTEAFF.

V is TRBV7-9 and J is TRBJ2-7, with D possibly being TRBD1 (5 bases). This CDR3 contains 13 residues. V gave up 6 bases and J gave up 5 bases, with 14 bases separating them. Germline loops: CDR1 SEHNR, CDR2 FQNEAQ (reference sequence). CDR3 bases: TGTGCCAGCAGTTTACCAGGGATCCACGAGCAGTACTTC. It codes for CASSLPGIHEQYF.

This clonotype has only a few counts. This rearrangement joins TRBV7-9 to TRBJ2-7; D may be TRBD2 (6 bases). Germline V gene lookup returns CDR1 SEHNR and CDR2 FQNEAQ (reference sequence). The CDR3 is 14 amino acids. V was clipped by 1 base and J by 5 bases, with 12 bases between them. For the CDR3, the DNA is TGTGCCAGCAGCTTAGGGAGGGGCGCCGACGAGCAGTACTTC. This translates into CASSLGRGADEQYF. The full variable domain, rest sourced from reference TRBV7-9 and TRBJ2-7, is DTGVSQNPRHKITKRGQNVTFRCDPISEHNRLYWYRQTLGQGPEFLTYFQNEAQLEKSRLLSDRFSAERPKGSFSTLEIQRTEQGDSAMYLCASSLGRGADEQYFGPGTRLTVT.

This clonotype was recorded a few times. The chain recombines TRBV4-1 with TRBJ2-5; D unresolved. Germline V gene lookup returns CDR1 MGHRA and CDR2 YSYEKL. V was shortened by 0 bases and J by 5 bases, with 7 bases between the two germline ends. CDR3 length: 13 amino acids. CDR3 bases: TGCGCCAGCAGCCAAGAGCTGGCGGAGACCCAGTACTTC. The encoded protein is CASSQELAETQYF.

V usage is TRBV29-1 and J usage is TRBJ2-5; the D is unclear. This CDR3 region has 13 residues. CDR1 SQVTM and CDR2 ANQGSEA come from the germline V gene. V gave up 5 bases and J gave up 1 base, with 11 bases separating them. The CDR3 sequence: CSVRATFQETQYF. CDR3 nucleotides: TGCAGCGTTCGGGCCACCTTCCAAGAGACCCAGTACTTC.

The chain links TRBV27 to TRBJ2-7, with TRBD2 identical over 10 bases. The V gene's germline CDR1 is MNHEY and CDR2 SMNVEV (reference sequence). The CDR3 has 15 residues. With 4 bases clipped from V and 0 bases from J, the junction kept 3 bases outside the gene matches. As DNA, the CDR3 is TGTGCCAGCAGTTGGGCTAGCGGGGGCTCCTACGAGCAGTACTTC. Amino acid sequence: CASSWASGGSYEQYF.

The rearrangement uses TRBV20-1 and TRBJ2-2; D not certain. CDR3 length equals 15 residues. Trimming shortened V by 0 bases and J by 0 bases, and 8 bases separated the two germline ends. CDR1 is DFQATT, CDR2 SNEGSKA, per germline (reference sequence). Written as DNA, the CDR3 is TGCAGTGCTAGAGAGGACGGTTCGAACACCGGGGAGCTGTTTTTT. Its protein product is CSAREDGSNTGELFF.

The chain uses TRBV10-3 and TRBJ2-1; D is ambiguous. Trimming cost V 6 bases and J 1 base, with 10 bases left between them. Germline CDR1 and CDR2: ENHRY and SYGVKD. CDR3 size: 14 residues. The chain's CDR3 is CAISEALSYNEQFF. The CDR3 coding sequence is TGTGCCATCAGCGAGGCACTATCCTACAATGAGCAGTTCTTC.